This T cell receptor (beta chain) derives from a study of blood T cell repertoires in COVID-19 (dated by TCRdb to the early 2020s). Broadly, across the study: Collaborator samples came from the United States, Italy and Spain and covered acute and convalescent phases of COVID-19. The material from the prospective study consisted of cDNA or gDNA derived from T cells, B-cell-depleted T cells, or PBMCs. Subjects who had been exposed to COVID-19, were actively infected with it, or had recovered from it provided the deeply sampled blood TCRbeta repertoires that made up the dataset. A freely available public database, intended as a resource for researchers studying the immune response to SARS-CoV-2, is where the repertoires were released. The samples were drawn from the first 160 participants of the ongoing ImmuneRACE study and from 950 to 1,500 subjects provided by 6 global collaborators. A de-identified subject ID, COVID-19 status, age in years and sex were almost always included in the sample metadata. Where HLA class I and class II types were available, the types were taken from metadata supplied by the sample provider, not from assay-based typing.

Each collaborating institution followed its own protocols to collect whole blood in K2EDTA tubes. For TCRbeta analysis, collaborator samples were shipped as frozen whole blood, as isolated PBMCs, or as DNA extracted from either sample type. The immunoSEQ Assay, a bias-controlled multiplex PCR, was used to amplify TCRbeta CDR3 regions from genomic DNA. From the authors' description of their analysis: The number of nucleated cells in each sample was estimated by amplification of reference gene primers within the assay. Sequence reads were collapsed and filtered to measure the absolute abundance of every unique TCRbeta CDR3 rearrangement. Productive Simpson clonality was computed per sample as the square root of Simpson's diversity index over productive rearrangements. In TCRdb, the immuneACCESS table is reduced to in-frame sequences with V and J assigned. These tables do not hold every clone; where another copy was compared, an unresolved V gene accounts for under half, and the others remain unexplained. V, J and clone size reflect that table, while D and trimming were determined from the DNA. The sample table holds approximately 140,000 clones, of which around nine tenths were seen once. The ten largest make up around 18% of the sample.

What the study reported, not specific to this receptor: The amount of clinical and demographic metadata varied by source and participant and was provided uncurated.

In regard to this clone: The antigen it binds to is not known. No base qualities exist here, and no much larger clone lies one base off it.

This TCR derives from a middle-aged man with active or convalescent COVID-19. The sequenced material came from peripheral blood.

The DNA reads TGTGCTAGTGGTCCCTCGGGGGTTAATGAAAAACTGTTTTTT. The translation is CASGPSGVNEKLFF. The chain links TRBV12-5 with TRBJ1-4; the D region possibly corresponds to TRBD1 (5 bases align). The germline V gene yields LGHNT for CDR1 and FRNRAP for CDR2. Including the terminal cysteine and phenylalanine, the CDR3 comprises 14 residues. Of the read, only the CDR3 DNA is kept; its 42 bases are in frame from base 1. At the junction V is shortened by 5 bases and J by 4 bases, with 11 bases in between.